The clone carrying this T cell receptor beta chain was counted only a few times. Its target is unknown. The CDR3 length is 17 residues. CDR1 MGHRA and CDR2 YSYEKL come from the germline V gene. The germline V and J ends were trimmed by 2 bases and 7 bases, with 18 bases remaining between them. These data belong to a study of fetal regulatory T cell absence and autoimmunity. In the study overall: Exocrine pancreas autoimmunity occurred in IPEX patients lacking clinical diabetes. Study results and limitations: Broadly similar TRB gene family usage was seen in pancreas and cord blood.

This was a survey-level run. Method: immunoSEQ multiplex PCR; TCRdb's copy keeps in-frame clones and lacks some. The sample records about 50,000 clones, roughly 80% being singletons. Sequenced: cord blood. This clonotype originated in a newborn boy with IPEX syndrome. This chain uses TRBV4-1 with TRBJ1-6, with D uncertain. In DNA, the CDR3 is TGCGCCAGCAGCCAACTTCAAGGACGGGTCTTCAATTCACCCCTCCACTTT. It translates to CASSQLQGRVFNSPLHF.